This T cell receptor beta chain was obtained from a study of regulatory T cells in long-lasting Graves disease. On this clonotype itself: What it recognizes is unknown.

The time point denotes: persistent/refractory GD, antithyroid drugs over 5 years with positive TRAb. PBMCs were the source of the RNA used for TCR sequencing. From each patient, around 8.7 milliliters of peripheral blood was drawn and collected into an EDTA anticoagulant tube. Notes on the study in general: Lower TCR diversity was seen in persistent Graves' patients than in newly diagnosed ones. With approximately 2,500 shared public clonotypes, persistent patients exceeded new patients, who shared about a thousand.

V was pared by 2 bases and J by 11 bases, with 2 bases of the junction left unmatched. The germline V gene encodes CDR1 MNHEY and CDR2 SVGEGT. The CDR3 loop spans 12 amino acids. Libraries of TCR beta came from iRepertoire HTBI primers plus Arm-PCR of CDR3 regions. In the source study's methods: Across the samples, identification revealed roughly 56 TRBV and 13 to 15 TRBJ segments. One entry per CDR3 protein, called by TCRdb with MiXCR from the multiplex PCR reads. These V and J calls derive from TCRdb rather than the authors' analysis. The table shows a few hundred thousand distinct CDR3 sequences, with roughly 21% occurring only once.

This TCR was sampled from a female donor with Graves disease. This chain links TRBV6-2 or TRBV6-3 with TRBJ2-3; 9 nucleotides agree with TRBD2. Sequencing used peripheral blood mononuclear cells (PBMCs), obtained when the disease was refractory, from a patient treated with antithyroid drugs. The CDR3 DNA sequence: TGTGCCAGCAGTTACGCTAGCGGGAAGCAGTATTTT. Protein product: CASSYASGKQYF.